Presented here are 12 T cell receptor beta chains from one specimen sequenced in a study of Ad26.COV2.S vaccination and SARS-CoV-2 variants. Libraries were prepared by immunoSEQ multiplex PCR; TCRdb keeps only in-frame clonotypes and omits some of them. The sample contains some 190,000 clones, 70% to 90% of which appear only once. This specimen consisted of peripheral blood, obtained after recovery from COVID-19. The receptors were gathered from a human donor who had recovered from COVID-19.

The count of this clone is one. The CDR3 reads CASSPRGTNGDTIYF. The CDR3, as DNA: TGTGCCAGCAGCCCCAGGGGTACTAATGGTGACACCATATATTTT. This chain connects TRBV7-9 to TRBJ1-3; a possible D gene is TRBD1 (6 bases). The CDR3 covers 15 residues. Germline V gene data show CDR1 as SEHNR and CDR2 as FQNEAQ (reference sequence). Trimming pared 5 bases from V and 8 bases from J, leaving 19 bases between.

The V and J genes are TRBV6-1 and TRBJ1-2, with 7 bases aligning to TRBD1. V shed 1 base, J shed 5 bases, and the junction held 7 bases outside the gene matches. CDR1 is MNHNS, CDR2 SASEGT, per germline. The CDR3 runs 15 residues. CDR3 DNA: TGTGCCAGCAGTGAAGTAGGGGGCGCTCGGTATGGCTACACCTTC. It translates to CASSEVGGARYGYTF.

V is TRBV28 and J is TRBJ1-1; possible D gene TRBD1, 6 bases. CDR1 MDHEN and CDR2 SYDVKM come from the germline V gene. V lost 5 bases and J 0 bases, leaving 16 bases between the germline ends. The CDR3 consists of 16 residues. CDR3 nucleotides: TGTGCCAGCAGTCCCCCGTCAGGGGCCGTGAACACTGAAGCTTTCTTT. Translation: CASSPPSGAVNTEAFF.

This chain joins TRBV6-1 and TRBJ2-1; D ambiguous. The CDR3 contains 12 residues. The germline V gene has CDR1 MNHNS and CDR2 SASEGT. The V end was cut by 0 bases, the J end by 9 bases, with 6 bases between. CDR3 DNA: TGTGCCAGCAGTGAAGCAGGTGGTGAGCAGTTCTTC. This sequence encodes CASSEAGGEQFF.

Points on this clone: The sample carries other DNA sequences with the same CDR3. The rearrangement joins TRBV5-1 to TRBJ1-2; D perhaps matches TRBD1 (5 bases). Germline CDR1 SGHRS, CDR2 YFSETQ. This CDR3 is built from 12 residues. V lost 3 bases to trimming and J lost 6 bases, with 9 bases between them. Here the CDR3 reads CASSSQGDGYTF. The CDR3 region has the DNA TGCGCCAGCAGCTCCCAGGGCGATGGCTACACCTTC. Drawing the rest from reference TRBV5-1 and TRBJ1-2, the complete variable domain is KAGVTQTPRYLIKTRGQQVTLSCSPISGHRSVSWYQQTPGQGLQFLFEYFSETQRNKGNFPGRFSGRQFSNSRSEMNVSTLELGDSALYLCASSSQGDGYTFGSGTRLTVV.

V is TRBV7-2 and J is TRBJ2-3, with no clear D. Germline CDR1 and CDR2: SGHTA and FQGNSA. The CDR3 spans 13 residues. Trimming cost V 5 bases and J 4 bases, with 10 bases left between them. This chain's CDR3 is CASSLHKADTQYF. CDR3 bases: TGTGCCAGCAGCCTTCACAAGGCAGATACGCAGTATTTT.

This rearrangement joins TRBV2 to TRBJ2-7; D call uncertain. Trimming pared 6 bases from V and 4 bases from J, leaving 10 bases between. The CDR3 has 12 residues. Germline V gene sequence: CDR1 SNHLY, CDR2 FYNNEI. CDR3 sequence: CASRGGPYEQYF. The CDR3 nucleotides are TGTGCCAGCAGGGGTGGGCCGTACGAGCAGTACTTC.

This clone has more than one count but fewer than ten. V usage is TRBV7-8 and J usage is TRBJ2-7; TRBD2 is a possible D gene (5 bases). Per germline, CDR1 SGHVS and CDR2 FQNEAQ. The V end was cut by 0 bases, the J end by 3 bases, with 6 bases between. The CDR3 has 13 residues. Written as DNA, the CDR3 is TGTGCCAGCAGCTTAGCGGGGAGCTACGAGCAGTACTTC. Translation gives CASSLAGSYEQYF.

The J gene is TRBJ1-1, the V gene TRBV9, with TRBD1 matching 8 bases. The germline CDR1 and CDR2 sequences are SGDLS and YYNGEE. The CDR3 spans 16 residues. With 5 bases clipped from V and 0 bases from J, the junction kept 9 bases outside the gene matches. The CDR3 DNA follows: TGTGCCAGCAGATGGACAGGGCTTCCTATGAACACTGAAGCTTTCTTT. It codes for CASRWTGLPMNTEAFF. Full variable domain (rest looked up from reference TRBV9 and TRBJ1-1): DSGVTQTPKHLITATGQRVTLRCSPRSGDLSVYWYQQSLDQGLQFLIQYYNGEERAKGNILERFSAQQFPDLHSELNLSSLELGDSALYFCASRWTGLPMNTEAFFGQGTRLTVV.

V gene TRBV20-1 combines with J gene TRBJ2-5; D is undetermined. Germline V gives CDR1 DFQATT, CDR2 SNEGSKA (reference sequence). This CDR3 is 11 amino acids long. Trimming took 4 bases from V and 5 from J, leaving 8 bases between them. CDR3: CSANLGETQYF. The DNA of the CDR3 is TGCAGTGCTAATCTAGGGGAGACCCAGTACTTC.

This clone appeared a single time. V usage is TRBV5-1 and J usage is TRBJ1-3, with D perhaps TRBD1 (6 bases). This CDR3 comprises 14 residues. Looked up from germline, CDR1 is SGHRS and CDR2 is YFSETQ. V was shortened by 7 bases and J by 0 bases, with 11 bases between the two germline ends. This CDR3 reads CASRDISSGNTIYF. In DNA form, the CDR3 reads TGCGCCAGCCGGGACATAAGCTCTGGAAACACCATATATTTT.

Note on this clone: Other DNA sequences in this specimen translate into the identical CDR3. This chain links TRBV12-3 or TRBV12-4 with TRBJ2-1, with D unclear. The CDR3 spans 11 residues. The germline V and J ends were trimmed by 6 bases and 10 bases, with 10 bases remaining between them. For the CDR3, the DNA is TGTGCCAGCAGCCTAGGTGGGGAGCAGTTCTTC. Protein: CASSLGGEQFF.